These 30 T cell receptor beta chains came from one sample sequenced in a study of identical twins. TCRdb itself ran the 5' RACE reads through MiXCR, one entry per CDR3 protein. Of 700,000 to 950,000 distinct CDR3 sequences listed, roughly 12% are singletons. This sample also belongs to another study, concerning yellow fever vaccine responses in identical twins.

The sequencing sample was made of PBMCs. These receptors were obtained from a woman between 18 and 29 years old in good health.

This clonotype turned up a few times. The chain couples TRBV4-2 to TRBJ2-7; D perhaps matches TRBD2 (5 bases). Germline V gives CDR1 LGHNA, CDR2 YNFKEQ. The CDR3 has 16 residues. The V and J ends lost 4 bases and 0 bases respectively, with 16 bases between them. CDR3 sequence: CASSRALAESSYEQYF. The CDR3 DNA reads as TGTGCCAGCAGCCGTGCTCTAGCTGAAAGCTCCTACGAGCAGTACTTC.

This clonotype was recorded many times. The chain joins TRBV7-6 to TRBJ1-6; no clear D gene. This CDR3 is 13 amino acids long. Germline V gives CDR1 SGHVS, CDR2 FNYEAQ. V gave up 7 bases and J gave up 7 bases, with 11 bases separating them. The CDR3 loop is CASNNPGNSPLHF. CDR3 in DNA: TGTGCCAGCAACAATCCAGGAAATTCACCCCTCCACTTT.

Concerning this clonotype: Germline is not matched at one junction end, which may reflect a read error. The rearrangement uses TRBV23-1 and TRBJ1-5, with 9 bases aligning to TRBD1. TRBV23-1 has ORF status, its function being uncertain. The CDR3 length is 15 residues. The CDR3 sequence is CASSMGQGSHQPQHF. CDR3 DNA: TGTGCCAGCAGCATGGGACAGGGATCTCATCAGCCCCAGCATTTT.

The CDR3 loop reads CASSHTGGRNNEQFF. The DNA for the CDR3 is TGTGCCAGCAGCCACACGGGGGGACGGAACAATGAGCAGTTCTTC. This sequence joins TRBV7-9 and TRBJ2-1; 7 bases are a match to TRBD2. The junction had 9 bases not matched to a gene; V was cut back by 5 bases and J by 5 bases. The CDR3 is made up of 15 amino acids. Germline assignment: CDR1 SEHNR and CDR2 FQNEAQ (reference sequence).

The rearrangement uses TRBV6-1 and TRBJ1-2; D is undetermined. The germline V gene encodes CDR1 MNHNS and CDR2 SASEGT. This CDR3 spans 12 amino acids. The V end was cut by 3 bases, the J end by 5 bases, with 7 bases between. This chain's CDR3 is CASSDGSYGYTF. The CDR3 coding sequence is TGTGCCAGCAGTGATGGGAGTTATGGCTACACCTTC.

This clonotype came up many times. V is TRBV2 and J is TRBJ1-5; 10 bases line up with TRBD1. Germline CDR1 SNHLY, CDR2 FYNNEI. The CDR3 extends over 17 amino acids. V gave up 3 bases and J gave up 4 bases; unmatched junction bases: 9. CDR3 in DNA: TGTGCCAGCAGTGACCCGGGACAGGGGAACGTGAATCAGCCCCAGCATTTT. Amino acids: CASSDPGQGNVNQPQHF.

This clonotype was counted only a few times. The chain joins TRBV10-3 to TRBJ2-7; D unclear. This CDR3 contains 11 residues. Germline assignment: CDR1 ENHRY and CDR2 SYGVKD. The V and J ends lost 5 bases and 6 bases respectively, with 8 bases between them. CDR3 DNA sequence: TGTGCCATCAGTTCCCCTTCCGAGCAGTACTTC. Residues: CAISSPSEQYF.

This chain joins TRBV29-1 and TRBJ2-1, with 7 bases identical to TRBD2. In germline, CDR1 is SQVTM, CDR2 ANQGSEA. The CDR3 consists of 16 residues. Unmatched junction bases numbered 5, after V lost 0 bases and J lost 0 bases. CDR3 nucleotide sequence: TGCAGCGTTGAAGATCACCCTAGCGGCTCCTACAATGAGCAGTTCTTC. Encoded protein: CSVEDHPSGSYNEQFF.

The chain is built from TRBV20-1 and TRBJ1-1, with D hard to call. The ends were cut back, 6 bases at V and 5 bases at J, with 22 bases in the middle. The CDR3 has 15 amino acids. In germline, CDR1 is DFQATT, CDR2 SNEGSKA (reference sequence). The CDR3 reads CSAHPVGVAMTEAFF. CDR3 nucleotides: TGCAGTGCCCACCCGGTAGGAGTGGCAATGACTGAAGCTTTCTTT.

The table lists this clonotype with a few counts. The chain carries TRBV7-2 and TRBJ2-1; the D gene is possibly TRBD1 (5 bases). Between the trimmed V and J ends, which lost 3 bases and 6 bases, there was a span of 12 bases. Per the germline V gene, CDR1 is SGHTA and CDR2 is FQGNSA. The CDR3 contains 14 residues. The CDR3 region has the DNA TGTGCCAGCAGCTTGTCAGGGCTGATCAATGAGCAGTTCTTC. It yields the protein CASSLSGLINEQFF.

This clonotype was seen a handful of times. The rearrangement uses TRBV2 and TRBJ2-1; D might be TRBD1 or TRBD2, each matching 5 bases. CDR1 SNHLY and CDR2 FYNNEI come from the germline V gene. CDR3 length: 11 residues. V was shortened by 7 bases and J by 7 bases, with 8 bases between the two germline ends. CDR3 in DNA: TGTGCCAGCACGGGGCTGAATGAGCAGTTCTTC. Its translation is CASTGLNEQFF.

This clonotype occurred a few times. The rearrangement links TRBV10-3 to TRBJ2-3; the D is unclear. V gave up 6 bases and J gave up 6 bases, with 10 bases separating them. There are 12 residues in the CDR3. CDR1 is ENHRY, CDR2 SYGVKD, per germline. CDR3 in DNA: TGTGCCATCAGGTCGGGTTTGGATACGCAGTATTTT. Residues: CAIRSGLDTQYF.

The chain couples TRBV7-9 to TRBJ2-7, with 11 bases matching TRBD2. V shed 5 bases and J 2 bases; nucleotides not matched to a gene: 8. This CDR3 comprises 16 residues. Germline CDR1 and CDR2: SEHNR and FQNEAQ (reference sequence). The CDR3 loop is CASSIRLAGTPYEQYF. The CDR3 DNA is TGTGCCAGCAGCATAAGACTAGCGGGGACCCCCTACGAGCAGTACTTC. The full variable domain, its missing parts supplied by reference TRBV7-9 and TRBJ2-7, is DTGVSQNPRHKITKRGQNVTFRCDPISEHNRLYWYRQTLGQGPEFLTYFQNEAQLEKSRLLSDRFSAERPKGSFSTLEIQRTEQGDSAMYLCASSIRLAGTPYEQYFGPGTRLTVT.

This chain links TRBV25-1 with TRBJ1-1; D not certain. Germline values: CDR1 MGHDK, CDR2 SYGVNS. Trimming removed 3 bases at V and 4 bases at J, with 12 bases between. The CDR3 spans 14 residues. The CDR3 region is CASSDLGHGTEAFF. In nucleotides, the CDR3 is TGTGCCAGCAGTGACCTTGGGCACGGCACTGAAGCTTTCTTT. The complete variable domain, with remaining parts taken from reference TRBV25-1 and TRBJ1-1, reads EADIYQTPRYLVIGTGKKITLECSQTMGHDKMYWYQQDPGMELHLIHYSYGVNSTEKGDLSSESTVSRIRTEHFPLTLESARPSHTSQYLCASSDLGHGTEAFFGQGTRLTVV.

This chain joins TRBV3-1 and TRBJ2-1, with 7 bases aligning to TRBD2. Germline trimming cut 1 base from V and 6 bases from J; bases unmatched to any gene: 6. This CDR3 contains 15 residues. CDR1 and CDR2 (germline): LGHDT, YNNKEL (reference sequence). The CDR3 loop reads CASSQGRLAGNEQFF. DNA of the CDR3: TGTGCCAGCAGCCAAGGGAGGTTAGCGGGCAATGAGCAGTTCTTC.

In its sample, this clonotype was seen many times. This rearrangement joins TRBV29-1 to TRBJ1-1; 8 bases align to TRBD1. The CDR3 covers 13 residues. Germline CDR1 is SQVTM and CDR2 is ANQGSEA. V was clipped by 7 bases and J by 5 bases; unmatched bases: 9. The CDR3: CSGRTGQETEAFF. The CDR3, as DNA: TGCAGCGGTAGGACAGGGCAGGAGACTGAAGCTTTCTTT. Together with reference TRBV29-1 and TRBJ1-1, the CDR3 gives the full variable domain: SAVISQKPSRDICQRGTSLTIQCQVDSQVTMMFWYRQQPGQSLTLIATANQGSEATYESGFVIDKFPISRPNLTFSTLTVSNMSPEDSSIYLCSGRTGQETEAFFGQGTRLTVV.

There are a few counts of this clonotype. The rearrangement joins TRBV2 to TRBJ2-2; D is unclear. Trimming shortened V by 8 bases and J by 5 bases, and 9 bases separated the two germline ends. The CDR3 length is 12 residues. Germline values: CDR1 SNHLY, CDR2 FYNNEI. CDR3 nucleotides: TGTGCCAGCTGCGGTCCAACCGGGGAGCTGTTTTTT. It yields the protein CASCGPTGELFF.

This clonotype appeared a few times. The chain joins TRBV6-4 to TRBJ2-5, with 7 nucleotides matching TRBD2. The germline CDR1 and CDR2 sequences are MRHNA and SNTAGT. The CDR3 runs 14 residues. With 10 bases clipped from V and 5 bases from J, the junction kept 13 bases outside the gene matches. The CDR3 DNA is TGTGCCACCACTACCTCCGGGGGGTCGGAGACCCAGTACTTC. This codes for CATTTSGGSETQYF.

The chain couples TRBV5-1 to TRBJ2-7; unclear D gene. Germline V CDR1 and CDR2: SGHRS, YFSETQ. The CDR3 is made up of 13 amino acids. Trimming removed 0 bases from V and 3 bases from J, with 7 bases in between. The CDR3 DNA is TGCGCCAGCAGCTTGGACCACCTCTACGAGCAGTACTTC. Protein product: CASSLDHLYEQYF.

This clonotype was detected many times. This chain uses TRBV6-5 with TRBJ1-1, with D unclear. The CDR3 sequence is 18 residues long. Trimming took off 2 bases at V and 0 bases at J, with 19 bases between the two ends. Germline V gene sequence: CDR1 MNHEY, CDR2 SVGAGI. CDR3 residues: CASSYTIGIGFMNTEAFF. In nucleotides, the CDR3 is TGTGCCAGCAGTTACACAATCGGAATTGGGTTCATGAACACTGAAGCTTTCTTT.

The chain links TRBV7-3 to TRBJ2-1; TRBD2 agrees at 10 bases. V shed 1 base, J shed 8 bases, and the junction held 11 bases outside the gene matches. From germline, CDR1 is SGHTA and CDR2 FQGTGA. CDR3 length: 17 amino acids. In DNA, the CDR3 is TGTGCCAGCAGCTTAAGCCCCTTAGCGGGAGGTGGGGATGAGCAGTTCTTC. It is translated as CASSLSPLAGGGDEQFF.

This clonotype was observed a handful of times. The chain is built from TRBV6-2 or TRBV6-3 and TRBJ2-7; the match to TRBD1 covers 7 bases. The CDR3 runs 14 residues. Germline trimming cut 0 bases from V and 2 bases from J; bases unmatched to any gene: 1. The germline V gene has CDR1 MNHEY and CDR2 SVGEGT. Here the CDR3 reads CASSYSGQTYEQYV. The CDR3 region has the DNA TGTGCCAGCAGTTACTCGGGACAGACCTACGAGCAGTACGTC.

This clonotype was counted only a few times. The V gene is TRBV15, the J gene TRBJ2-3; the D is unclear. With 1 base removed from V and 4 bases from J, the gap between germline ends came to 9 bases. From germline, CDR1 is LNHNV and CDR2 YYDKDF (reference sequence). The CDR3 length is 14 residues. CDR3 protein: CATSRARTADTQYF. CDR3 nucleotide sequence: TGTGCCACCAGCAGAGCCAGGACCGCAGATACGCAGTATTTT.

This rearrangement joins TRBV28 to TRBJ2-2, with TRBD2 identical over 13 bases. The CDR3 length is 16 residues. Germline CDR1 and CDR2: MDHEN and SYDVKM. V was pared by 2 bases and J by 13 bases, with 10 bases of the junction left unmatched. CDR3 bases: TGTGCCAGCAGTTTAAAGCGGACTAGCGGGAGCGCAGTGCTGTTTTTT. Protein sequence: CASSLKRTSGSAVLFF.

This clonotype was seen many times. This rearrangement joins TRBV4-1 to TRBJ2-3; 8 bases agree with TRBD1. Germline V CDR1 and CDR2: MGHRA, YSYEKL. J lost 5 bases, V lost 1 base, and 5 bases had no gene match. The CDR3 extends over 15 amino acids. The CDR3 nucleotides are TGCGCCAGCAGCCAAGTGGGACAGGCGAGAGATACGCAGTATTTT. This codes for CASSQVGQARDTQYF.

This clonotype was detected only a few times. The V call is TRBV4-1, the J call TRBJ2-1; possible D gene TRBD1, 6 bases. CDR1 is MGHRA, CDR2 YSYEKL, per germline. The CDR3 has 14 residues. V lost 0 bases to trimming and J lost 5 bases, with 8 bases between them. The CDR3 bases are TGCGCCAGCAGCCAAGAAGACAGGAACAATGAGCAGTTCTTC. This encodes CASSQEDRNNEQFF.

This clonotype has more than one count but fewer than ten. The V and J genes are TRBV29-1 and TRBJ1-2; D is unresolved. The CDR3 is made up of 9 amino acids. Trimming took 3 bases from V and 12 from J, leaving 8 bases between them. In germline, CDR1 is SQVTM, CDR2 ANQGSEA. The CDR3 nucleotides read TGCAGCGTTGACATTACGAACACCTTC. Protein sequence: CSVDITNTF. Together with reference TRBV29-1 and TRBJ1-2, the CDR3 gives the full variable domain: SAVISQKPSRDICQRGTSLTIQCQVDSQVTMMFWYRQQPGQSLTLIATANQGSEATYESGFVIDKFPISRPNLTFSTLTVSNMSPEDSSIYLCSVDITNTFGSGTRLTVV.

The chain uses TRBV3-1 and TRBJ2-7; tentative D call: TRBD2 (6 bases). The CDR3 covers 16 residues. With 4 bases removed from V and 2 bases from J, the gap between germline ends came to 18 bases. Per germline, CDR1 LGHDT and CDR2 YNNKEL (reference sequence). Here the CDR3 DNA reads TGTGCCAGCAGCCCAGTCCCCGGGACTTACCCCTACGAGCAGTACTTC. This codes for CASSPVPGTYPYEQYF.

This chain links TRBV6-1 with TRBJ2-7; 12 nucleotides line up with TRBD2. V trimming: 6 bases; J trimming: 6 bases; junction bases outside the gene matches: 9. The CDR3 covers 15 residues. Germline V gives CDR1 MNHNS, CDR2 SASEGT. DNA for the CDR3: TGTGCCAGCAGGACCCCTAGCGGGAGGGCTTTCGAGCAGTACTTC. This translates into CASRTPSGRAFEQYF.

This CDR3 is CASRPGTQQETQYF. CDR3 bases: TGTGCCAGCAGACCCGGGACACAGCAAGAGACCCAGTACTTC. The rearrangement joins TRBV6-2 or TRBV6-3 to TRBJ2-5; a possible D gene is TRBD1 (6 bases). V was pared by 6 bases and J by 2 bases, with 13 bases between. This CDR3 has 14 residues. Germline V CDR1 and CDR2: MNHEY, SVGEGT.